This TCR beta chain was obtained from a study of blood T cell repertoires in COVID-19. Data came from immunoSEQ multiplex PCR; TCRdb stores just in-frame clones and leaves some out. Of around 24,000 clones in the sample, 90% were seen once. The CDR3 runs 13 residues. V shed 1 base and J shed 12 bases, with 10 bases lying between them. The germline V gene encodes CDR1 SGHAT and CDR2 FQNNGV. The origin of this receptor is a human donor in a cohort sampled during active COVID-19. This chain connects TRBV11-2 to TRBJ1-6, with D possibly matching TRBD1 (5 bases). Material: peripheral blood. CDR3 amino acids: CASSLVQGEPLHF. The CDR3 region has the DNA TGTGCCAGCAGCTTAGTTCAGGGTGAACCCCTCCACTTT.